Listed below are T cell receptor beta chains from one sample, sequenced in a study of blood T cell repertoires in COVID-19. This table comes from immunoSEQ multiplex PCR, and its TCRdb copy is limited to in-frame clones, with some not included. In the table there are approximately 200,000 clones, around 79% of which are singletons. Input material: peripheral blood. These receptor sequences come from a man aged 60-69 years with active or convalescent COVID-19. CDR3s include the opening cysteine and the closing phenylalanine or tryptophan. Fields, in order: V gene, J gene, clone size, CDR3 length, D gene, CDR3 protein, CDR3 DNA. D genes are given only for firm matches. Only some rows state a clone size, as once, few, many or a class for expanded clones.

V gene: TRBV5-4
J gene: TRBJ2-1
clone size: .
CDR3 length: 16
D gene: TRBD2
CDR3 protein: CASSPQRAGGHNEQFF
CDR3 DNA: TGTGCCAGCAGCCCCCAGCGAGCGGGAGGTCACAATGAGCAGTTCTTC

V gene: TRBV10-3
J gene: TRBJ2-5
clone size: .
CDR3 length: 12
D gene: .
CDR3 protein: CAISANQETQYF
CDR3 DNA: TGTGCCATCAGTGCCAACCAAGAGACCCAGTACTTC

V gene: TRBV27
J gene: TRBJ1-4
clone size: .
CDR3 length: 15
D gene: .
CDR3 protein: CASSPTLDRREKLFF
CDR3 DNA: TGTGCCAGCAGTCCGACCCTAGACAGGCGTGAAAAACTGTTTTTT

V gene: TRBV6-5
J gene: TRBJ2-3
clone size: .
CDR3 length: 16
D gene: TRBD2
CDR3 protein: CASSYGLAGFTDTQYF
CDR3 DNA: TGTGCCAGCAGTTACGGACTAGCGGGATTCACAGATACGCAGTATTTT

V gene: TRBV9
J gene: TRBJ2-1
clone size: .
CDR3 length: 15
D gene: TRBD2
CDR3 protein: CASSVVSSGYNEQFF
CDR3 DNA: TGTGCCAGCAGCGTAGTGTCTAGCGGGTACAATGAGCAGTTCTTC

V gene: TRBV2
J gene: TRBJ1-2
clone size: .
CDR3 length: 13
D gene: .
CDR3 protein: CASSPDSYYGYTF
CDR3 DNA: TGTGCCAGCAGTCCCGACAGCTACTATGGCTACACCTTC

V gene: TRBV7-3
J gene: TRBJ2-1
clone size: .
CDR3 length: 13
D gene: .
CDR3 protein: CASKTDPLGEQFF
CDR3 DNA: TGTGCCAGCAAGACTGACCCTTTGGGTGAGCAGTTCTTC

V gene: TRBV19
J gene: TRBJ2-7
clone size: .
CDR3 length: 15
D gene: .
CDR3 protein: CASSMKAEGSYEQYF
CDR3 DNA: TGTGCCAGTAGTATGAAAGCGGAGGGCTCCTACGAGCAGTACTTC

V gene: TRBV29-1
J gene: TRBJ2-1
clone size: .
CDR3 length: 12
D gene: TRBD2
CDR3 protein: CSVGLASNEQFF
CDR3 DNA: TGCAGCGTGGGACTAGCGAGTAATGAGCAGTTCTTC

V gene: TRBV3-1/TRBV3-2
J gene: TRBJ1-3
clone size: few
CDR3 length: 14
D gene: TRBD1
CDR3 protein: CASSQTGSGNTIYF
CDR3 DNA: TGTGCCAGCAGCCAGACAGGGAGTGGAAACACCATATATTTT

V gene: TRBV21-1
J gene: TRBJ2-5
clone size: .
CDR3 length: 12
D gene: .
CDR3 protein: CAKTRGLETQYF
CDR3 DNA: TGTGCCAAAACCAGGGGGCTGGAGACCCAGTACTTC

V gene: TRBV29-1
J gene: TRBJ2-7
clone size: .
CDR3 length: 13
D gene: TRBD1
CDR3 protein: CSIKTGRIYEQYF
CDR3 DNA: TGCAGCATTAAGACAGGGCGAATTTACGAGCAGTACTTC

V gene: TRBV7-2
J gene: TRBJ2-3
clone size: .
CDR3 length: 15
D gene: .
CDR3 protein: CASRKTRKSTDTQYF
CDR3 DNA: TGTGCCAGCAGAAAGACTAGAAAAAGCACAGATACGCAGTATTTT

V gene: TRBV21-1
J gene: TRBJ1-3
clone size: once
CDR3 length: 18
D gene: .
CDR3 protein: CASSKRDSDWPSGNTIYF
CDR3 DNA: TGTGCCAGCAGCAAACGGGACAGCGACTGGCCCTCTGGAAACACCATATATTTT

V gene: TRBV19
J gene: TRBJ2-1
clone size: few
CDR3 length: 16
D gene: .
CDR3 protein: CASSIGSRGSYNEQFF
CDR3 DNA: TGTGCCAGTAGTATAGGCTCGCGGGGCTCCTACAATGAGCAGTTCTTC

V gene: TRBV24-1
J gene: TRBJ2-1
clone size: .
CDR3 length: 17
D gene: TRBD2
CDR3 protein: CATSDLASGRFYNEQFF
CDR3 DNA: TGTGCCACCAGTGATTTGGCTAGCGGGAGATTCTACAATGAGCAGTTCTTC

V gene: TRBV27
J gene: TRBJ2-7
clone size: .
CDR3 length: 16
D gene: .
CDR3 protein: CASSSTSRGPSYEQYF
CDR3 DNA: TGTGCCAGCAGTTCCACCTCCAGGGGCCCCTCCTACGAGCAGTACTTC

V gene: TRBV19
J gene: TRBJ2-1
clone size: few
CDR3 length: 15
D gene: .
CDR3 protein: CASSIDLRAHNEQFF
CDR3 DNA: TGTGCCAGTAGTATAGATCTCAGGGCCCACAATGAGCAGTTCTTC

V gene: TRBV6-6
J gene: TRBJ1-1
clone size: few
CDR3 length: 12
D gene: TRBD1
CDR3 protein: CASSGTGNEAFF
CDR3 DNA: TGTGCCAGCAGCGGGACAGGGAATGAAGCTTTCTTT

V gene: TRBV10-3
J gene: TRBJ1-1
clone size: .
CDR3 length: 10
D gene: TRBD1
CDR3 protein: CANMTGAAFF
CDR3 DNA: TGTGCCAACATGACAGGGGCAGCTTTCTTT

V gene: TRBV28
J gene: TRBJ1-2
clone size: .
CDR3 length: 13
D gene: .
CDR3 protein: CASSYEGIRGYTF
CDR3 DNA: TGTGCCAGCAGTTACGAGGGTATAAGAGGCTACACCTTC

V gene: TRBV27
J gene: TRBJ1-2
clone size: few
CDR3 length: 15
D gene: .
CDR3 protein: CASSPQGLSNYGYTF
CDR3 DNA: TGTGCCAGCAGTCCCCAGGGCCTCTCTAACTATGGCTACACCTTC

V gene: TRBV7-9
J gene: TRBJ2-7
clone size: .
CDR3 length: 14
D gene: .
CDR3 protein: CASSSSWATYEQYF
CDR3 DNA: TGTGCCAGCAGCTCCTCGTGGGCGACCTACGAGCAGTACTTC

V gene: TRBV27
J gene: TRBJ2-7
clone size: .
CDR3 length: 13
D gene: .
CDR3 protein: CASSLPPGNEQYF
CDR3 DNA: TGTGCCAGCAGCCTTCCCCCGGGAAACGAGCAGTACTTC

V gene: TRBV7-3
J gene: TRBJ2-2
clone size: .
CDR3 length: 14
D gene: .
CDR3 protein: CASSPGTSTGELFF
CDR3 DNA: TGTGCCAGCAGCCCCGGTACGAGCACCGGGGAGCTGTTTTTT

V gene: TRBV24-1
J gene: TRBJ1-5
clone size: .
CDR3 length: 14
D gene: .
CDR3 protein: CATSDLRSNQPQHF
CDR3 DNA: TGTGCCACCAGTGATTTGCGGAGCAATCAGCCCCAGCATTTT

V gene: TRBV21-1
J gene: TRBJ2-1
clone size: .
CDR3 length: 14
D gene: .
CDR3 protein: CASSRGQDYNEQFF
CDR3 DNA: TGTGCCAGCAGTCGGGGACAGGACTACAATGAGCAGTTCTTC

V gene: TRBV7-3
J gene: TRBJ2-1
clone size: .
CDR3 length: 14
D gene: .
CDR3 protein: CASRAGGAYNEQFF
CDR3 DNA: TGTGCCAGCAGAGCAGGAGGGGCTTACAATGAGCAGTTCTTC

V gene: TRBV5-1
J gene: TRBJ1-3
clone size: .
CDR3 length: 16
D gene: .
CDR3 protein: CASSFQGNTLGNTIYF
CDR3 DNA: TGCGCCAGCAGCTTCCAGGGGAATACCCTGGGGAACACCATATATTTT

V gene: TRBV7-2
J gene: TRBJ2-7
clone size: once
CDR3 length: 14
D gene: TRBD2
CDR3 protein: CASSPLLAGYEQYF
CDR3 DNA: TGTGCCAGCAGCCCCTTACTAGCGGGCTACGAGCAGTACTTC

V gene: TRBV28
J gene: TRBJ2-5
clone size: .
CDR3 length: 14
D gene: TRBD1
CDR3 protein: CASTSSDREETQYF
CDR3 DNA: TGTGCCAGCACCTCTTCCGACAGGGAAGAGACCCAGTACTTC